Each of the 2 T cell receptor beta chains below was sequenced from the same sample in a study of T cell changes during pregnancy in multiple sclerosis (dated by TCRdb to the late 2010s). Receptor amplification or capture employed the immunoSEQ multiplex PCR assay. TCRdb obtained this table from immuneACCESS and retained in-frame rearrangements with V and J assigned. These tables miss some clones; where compared with another copy, unresolved V genes account for less than half of the shortfall, and the remainder is unexplained. This sample is represented by tens of thousands of clones; roughly 90% of them were singletons. The ten largest clones capture approximately 8% of the sample. The sample consisted of CD8+ T cells from peripheral blood mononuclear cells, taken before pregnancy. Receptor source: a female donor with multiple sclerosis, enrolled in a pregnancy study.

The chain is built from TRBV6-1 and TRBJ1-5, with D tentatively TRBD1 (6 bases). The germline V gene encodes CDR1 MNHNS and CDR2 SASEGT. The CDR3 has 14 residues. The ends were cut back, 6 bases at V and 0 bases at J, with 9 bases in the middle. The CDR3 bases are TGTGCCAGCAGGACAGGCAATAGCAATCAGCCCCAGCATTTT. Protein: CASRTGNSNQPQHF.

This clone was detected only once. The V call is TRBV5-6, the J call TRBJ2-7; D is possibly TRBD1 (6 bases). Germline CDR1 reads SGHDT; CDR2 reads YYEEEE. Trimming took 3 bases from V and 2 from J, leaving 12 bases between them. CDR3 length: 14 residues. In DNA form, the CDR3 reads TGTGCCAGCAGCTCCTCCGGGACAACCTACGAGCAGTACTTC. Amino acids: CASSSSGTTYEQYF.